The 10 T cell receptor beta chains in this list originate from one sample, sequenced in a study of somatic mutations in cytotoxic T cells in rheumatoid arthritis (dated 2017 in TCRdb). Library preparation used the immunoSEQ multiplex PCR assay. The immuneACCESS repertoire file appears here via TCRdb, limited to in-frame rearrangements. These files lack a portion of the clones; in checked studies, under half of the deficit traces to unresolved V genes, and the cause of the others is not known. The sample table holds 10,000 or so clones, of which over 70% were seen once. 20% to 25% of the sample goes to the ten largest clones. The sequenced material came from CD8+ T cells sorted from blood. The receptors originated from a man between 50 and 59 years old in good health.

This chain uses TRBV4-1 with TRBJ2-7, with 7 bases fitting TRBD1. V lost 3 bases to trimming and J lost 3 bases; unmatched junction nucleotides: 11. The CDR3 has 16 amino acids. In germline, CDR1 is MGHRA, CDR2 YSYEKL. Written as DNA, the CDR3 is TGCGCCAGCAGCCAGACAGTACAGGGGCCAGTCTACGAGCAGTACTTC. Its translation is CASSQTVQGPVYEQYF.

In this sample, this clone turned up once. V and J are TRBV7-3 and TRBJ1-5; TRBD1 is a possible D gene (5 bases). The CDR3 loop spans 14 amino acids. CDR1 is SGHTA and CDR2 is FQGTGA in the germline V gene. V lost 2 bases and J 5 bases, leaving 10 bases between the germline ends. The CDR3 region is CASSLAGRYQPQHF. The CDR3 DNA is TGTGCCAGCAGCTTAGCAGGGCGTTATCAGCCCCAGCATTTT. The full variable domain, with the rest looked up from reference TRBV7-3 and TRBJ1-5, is GAGVSQTPSNKVTEKGKYVELRCDPISGHTALYWYRQSLGQGPEFLIYFQGTGAADDSGLPNDRFFAVRPEGSVSTLKIQRTERGDSAVYLCASSLAGRYQPQHFGDGTRLSIL.

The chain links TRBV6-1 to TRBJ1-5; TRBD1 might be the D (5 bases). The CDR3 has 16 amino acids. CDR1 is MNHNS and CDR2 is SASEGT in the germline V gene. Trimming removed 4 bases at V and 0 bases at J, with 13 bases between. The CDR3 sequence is CASSVAGFYSNQPQHF. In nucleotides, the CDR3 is TGTGCCAGCAGTGTGGCAGGGTTTTATAGCAATCAGCCCCAGCATTTT.

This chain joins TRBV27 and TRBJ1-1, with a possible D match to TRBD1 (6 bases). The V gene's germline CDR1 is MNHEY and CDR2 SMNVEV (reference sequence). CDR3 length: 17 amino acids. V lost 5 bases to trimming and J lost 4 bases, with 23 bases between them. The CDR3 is CASSPKVGKGRGTEAFF. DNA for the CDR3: TGTGCCAGCAGTCCCAAGGTGGGCAAAGGCAGGGGCACTGAAGCTTTCTTT.

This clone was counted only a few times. The CDR3 loop reads CASSQVVETGAYEQYF. Written as DNA, the CDR3 is TGCGCCAGCAGCCAAGTCGTAGAGACAGGGGCCTACGAGCAGTACTTC. The V gene is TRBV4-1, the J gene TRBJ2-7, with 8 bases lining up with TRBD1. After removal of 1 base from V and 2 bases from J, the junction contained 7 bases not matched to a gene. Germline assignment: CDR1 MGHRA and CDR2 YSYEKL. The CDR3 is 16 amino acids.

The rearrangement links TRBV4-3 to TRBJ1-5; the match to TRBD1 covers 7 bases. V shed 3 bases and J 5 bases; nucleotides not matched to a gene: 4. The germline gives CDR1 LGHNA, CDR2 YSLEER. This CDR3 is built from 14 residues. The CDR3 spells CASSHGTEDQPQHF. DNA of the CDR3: TGCGCCAGCAGCCACGGGACAGAGGATCAGCCCCAGCATTTT.

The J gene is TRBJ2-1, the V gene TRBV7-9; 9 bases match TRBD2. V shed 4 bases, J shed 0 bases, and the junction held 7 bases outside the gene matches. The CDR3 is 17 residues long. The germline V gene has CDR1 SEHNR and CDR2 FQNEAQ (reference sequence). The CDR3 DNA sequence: TGTGCCAGCAGCTCCTTTAGCGGGGGAGGCTCCTACAATGAGCAGTTCTTC. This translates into CASSSFSGGGSYNEQFF.

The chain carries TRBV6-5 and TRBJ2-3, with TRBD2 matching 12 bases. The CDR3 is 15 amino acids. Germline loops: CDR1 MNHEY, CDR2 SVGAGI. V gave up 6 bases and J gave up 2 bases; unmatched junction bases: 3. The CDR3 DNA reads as TGTGCCAGCAGCTGGACTAGCGGGGACACAGATACGCAGTATTTT. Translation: CASSWTSGDTDTQYF.

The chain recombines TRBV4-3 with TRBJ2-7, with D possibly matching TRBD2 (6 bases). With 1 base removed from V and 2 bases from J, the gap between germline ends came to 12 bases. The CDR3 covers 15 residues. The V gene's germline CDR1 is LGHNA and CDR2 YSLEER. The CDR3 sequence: CASSQGLSGTYEQYF. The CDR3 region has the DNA TGCGCCAGCAGCCAAGGTCTTAGCGGCACCTACGAGCAGTACTTC.

This CDR3 is CASSPPPRQPPEDEQFF. CDR3 nucleotides: TGTGCCAGCAGTCCCCCCCCGCGACAGCCTCCTGAGGATGAGCAGTTCTTC. The V gene is TRBV27, the J gene TRBJ2-1, with a possible D match to TRBD1 (5 bases). The germline V gene has CDR1 MNHEY and CDR2 SMNVEV (reference sequence). The germline V and J ends were trimmed by 5 bases and 8 bases, with 25 bases remaining between them. The CDR3 is made up of 17 amino acids.